Below, one TCR beta chain is given with its context. The data originate from a study of blood T cell repertoires in COVID-19. The repertoire was sequenced with immunoSEQ multiplex PCR; TCRdb's copy has only in-frame clones and lacks some. The data hold 150,000 to 200,000 clones, with 85% to 90% observed a single time. This sequence was found in a man aged 18 to 30 with active or convalescent COVID-19. The sequenced sample was peripheral blood.

This chain's CDR3 is CASSPRVLGGEAFF. DNA for the CDR3: TGTGCCAGCAGCCCCAGGGTTCTCGGGGGTGAAGCTTTCTTT. The chain joins TRBV2 to TRBJ1-1, with D perhaps TRBD1 (5 bases). V was cut by 6 bases and J by 7 bases, with 18 bases left in between. The CDR3 has 14 amino acids. Looked up from germline, CDR1 is SNHLY and CDR2 is FYNNEI.